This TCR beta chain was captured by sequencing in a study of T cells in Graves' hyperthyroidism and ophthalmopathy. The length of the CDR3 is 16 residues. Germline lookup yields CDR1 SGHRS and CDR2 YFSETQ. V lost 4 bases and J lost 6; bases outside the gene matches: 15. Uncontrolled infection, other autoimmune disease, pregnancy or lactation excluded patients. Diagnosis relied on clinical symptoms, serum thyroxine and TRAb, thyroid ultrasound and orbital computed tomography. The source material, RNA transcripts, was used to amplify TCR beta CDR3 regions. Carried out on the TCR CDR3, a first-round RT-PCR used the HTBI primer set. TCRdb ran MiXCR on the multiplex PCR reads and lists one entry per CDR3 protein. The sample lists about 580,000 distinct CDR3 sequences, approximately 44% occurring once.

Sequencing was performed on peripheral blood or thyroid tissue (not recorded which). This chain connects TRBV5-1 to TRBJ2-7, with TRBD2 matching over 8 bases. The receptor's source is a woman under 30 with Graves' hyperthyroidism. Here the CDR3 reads CASSRKPGGETFEQYF. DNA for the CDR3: TGCGCCAGCAGCCGCAAGCCCGGGGGGGAGACCTTCGAGCAGTACTTC.